A selection of T cell receptor beta chains follows, all from one sample in a study of T-cell reconstitution after alpha-beta-depleted transplantation in children. TCRdb reanalysed the PCR reads using MiXCR and keeps one entry per CDR3 protein. This sample has some 200,000 distinct CDR3 sequences, with about 6% found just once. Sequenced material: PBMCs, taken before TCRalphabeta/CD19-depleted stem cell transplant. The receptors here all came from a girl in the first two years of life with combined immunodeficiency, due to receive a stem cell transplant. The CDR3 runs from the conserved cysteine through the conserved F or W. A clone size is listed for some rows: how often the clone was seen (once, few, many), or a class if it is expanded.

CDR3: CASTDTSHYSSYNEQFF
V: TRBV6-5
J: TRBJ2-1
size: many

CDR3: CSAPGRERTDTQYF
V: TRBV20-1
J: TRBJ2-3
size: many

CDR3: CASSPLPSGENYNEQFF
V: TRBV12-3/TRBV12-4
J: TRBJ2-1
size: .

CDR3: CASSRSELGYNEQFF
V: TRBV12-3/TRBV12-4
J: TRBJ2-1
size: many

CDR3: CASSYGLGMEQYF
V: TRBV6-2/TRBV6-3
J: TRBJ2-7
size: many

CDR3: CASSVGQGRYEQYF
V: TRBV11-2
J: TRBJ2-7
size: .

CDR3: CASASGIDTQYF
V: TRBV12-3/TRBV12-4
J: TRBJ2-3
size: many

CDR3: CASSLVRTTGELFF
V: TRBV12-3/TRBV12-4
J: TRBJ2-2
size: many

CDR3: CASSSRPLDSNQPQHF
V: TRBV5-6
J: TRBJ1-5
size: many

CDR3: CASSFKQASTGELFF
V: TRBV11-2
J: TRBJ2-2
size: many

CDR3: CASSPGQYPNQPQHF
V: TRBV7-2
J: TRBJ1-5
size: few

CDR3: CASSSNPMGEQYF
V: TRBV7-3
J: TRBJ2-7
size: many

CDR3: CASSLGRDSYEQYF
V: TRBV7-2
J: TRBJ2-7
size: .

CDR3: CASTLGHPGNTEAFF
V: TRBV12-3/TRBV12-4
J: TRBJ1-1
size: .

CDR3: CASSLAGGGNSPLHF
V: TRBV4-2
J: TRBJ1-6
size: few

CDR3: CSVRQGNYEQYF
V: TRBV29-1
J: TRBJ2-7
size: many

CDR3: CASSPTLAGDLSYNEQFF
V: TRBV28
J: TRBJ2-1
size: many

CDR3: CASSTRTETNEKLFF
V: TRBV7-2
J: TRBJ1-4
size: few

CDR3: CAISESNVYSGGGKNNEQFF
V: TRBV10-3
J: TRBJ2-1
size: many

CDR3: CASSSPLDTYEQYF
V: TRBV12-3/TRBV12-4
J: TRBJ2-7
size: many

CDR3: CSARGGGETRLAKNIQYF
V: TRBV20-1
J: TRBJ2-4
size: .

CDR3: CASSFSGGDGYTF
V: TRBV12-3/TRBV12-4
J: TRBJ1-2
size: many

CDR3: CASSFWDSQETQYF
V: TRBV5-1
J: TRBJ2-5
size: many

CDR3: CSVEGGLMNTEAFF
V: TRBV29-1
J: TRBJ1-1
size: many

CDR3: CATSREKPLAGGPSYEQYF
V: TRBV15
J: TRBJ2-7
size: many

CDR3: CSARTSGNTGELFF
V: TRBV20-1
J: TRBJ2-2
size: many

CDR3: CSASGGSGTNNEQFF
V: TRBV20-1
J: TRBJ2-1
size: .

CDR3: CSVGDPGTATNYGYTF
V: TRBV29-1
J: TRBJ1-2
size: many

CDR3: CSVDGRVTGELFF
V: TRBV29-1
J: TRBJ2-2
size: .

CDR3: CASSPRAEAFF
V: TRBV4-1
J: TRBJ1-1
size: many

CDR3: CSASSYLAGVSYEQYF
V: TRBV20-1
J: TRBJ2-7
size: many

CDR3: CATSGLAGTYNEQFF
V: TRBV24-1
J: TRBJ2-1
size: many

CDR3: CASSIGTSGGTLYEQYF
V: TRBV5-6
J: TRBJ2-7
size: .

CDR3: CASREGAAYEQYF
V: TRBV6-2/TRBV6-3
J: TRBJ2-7
size: few

CDR3: CASSPISGTLQETQYF
V: TRBV19
J: TRBJ2-5
size: .

CDR3: CAISESGNEQFF
V: TRBV10-3
J: TRBJ2-1
size: many

CDR3: CSARVAGDTDTQYF
V: TRBV20-1
J: TRBJ2-3
size: many